This T cell receptor (beta chain) came from a study of cytomegalovirus exposure and HLA in healthy donors. A multiplex PCR was run with 60 Vbeta primers and 13 Jbeta primers. TCRdb's table, derived via immunoSEQ multiplex PCR, lists solely in-frame clones and lacks some. The sample has about 190,000 clones, 65% to 75% seen once; the top ten hold more than 4.5%. Notes on this clone: What it binds is unknown.

Overall study findings and caveats: HLA allele associations emerged for 17,000 or so TCR beta sequences in a later analysis, at 0.05 false discovery rate. Data from an earlier analysis indicated that most TCR beta V segments were productive either about 90% or about 30% of the time.

Trimming took off 5 bases at V and 0 bases at J, with 11 bases between the two ends. The CDR3 runs 15 residues. Germline CDR1 SGHTA, CDR2 FQGNSA. The gene calls are TRBV7-2 and TRBJ2-1; D unclear. Sequencing input: PBMCs. This clonotype was sampled from a man younger than 40 in good health and CMV-seropositive. The CDR3 region has the DNA TGTGCCAGCAGCCCCCTCCCGAGCTCCTACAATGAGCAGTTCTTC. Its protein product is CASSPLPSSYNEQFF.